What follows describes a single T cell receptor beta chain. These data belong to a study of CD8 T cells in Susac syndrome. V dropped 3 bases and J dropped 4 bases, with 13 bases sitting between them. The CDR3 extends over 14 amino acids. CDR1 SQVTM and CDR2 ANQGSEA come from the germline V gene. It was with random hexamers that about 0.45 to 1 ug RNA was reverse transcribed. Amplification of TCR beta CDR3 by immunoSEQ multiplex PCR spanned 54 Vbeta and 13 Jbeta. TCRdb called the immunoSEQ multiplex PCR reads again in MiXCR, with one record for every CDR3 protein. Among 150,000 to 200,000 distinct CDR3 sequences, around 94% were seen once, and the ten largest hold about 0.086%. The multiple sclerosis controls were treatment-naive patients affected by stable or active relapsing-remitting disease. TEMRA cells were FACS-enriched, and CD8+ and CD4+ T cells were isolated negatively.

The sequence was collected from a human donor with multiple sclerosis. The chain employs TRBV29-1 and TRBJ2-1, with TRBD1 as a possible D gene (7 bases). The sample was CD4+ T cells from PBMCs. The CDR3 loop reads CSVDKGAGYNEQFF. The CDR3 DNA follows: TGCAGCGTTGATAAGGGGGCGGGGTACAATGAGCAGTTCTTC.